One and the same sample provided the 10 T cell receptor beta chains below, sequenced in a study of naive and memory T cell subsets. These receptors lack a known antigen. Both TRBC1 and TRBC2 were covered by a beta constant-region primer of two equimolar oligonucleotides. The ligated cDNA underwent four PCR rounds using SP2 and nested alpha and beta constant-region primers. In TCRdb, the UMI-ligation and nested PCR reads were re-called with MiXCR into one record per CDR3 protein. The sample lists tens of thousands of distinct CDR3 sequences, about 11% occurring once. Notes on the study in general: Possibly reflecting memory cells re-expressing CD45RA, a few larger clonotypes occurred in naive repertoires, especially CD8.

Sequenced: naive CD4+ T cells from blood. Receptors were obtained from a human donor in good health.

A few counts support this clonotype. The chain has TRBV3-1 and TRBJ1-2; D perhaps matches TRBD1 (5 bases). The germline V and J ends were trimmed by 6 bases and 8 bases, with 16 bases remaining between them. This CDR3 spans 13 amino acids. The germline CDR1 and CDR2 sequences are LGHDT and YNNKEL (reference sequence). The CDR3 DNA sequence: TGTGCCAGCAGTCTAGAGGGGTTTGGAGGCTACACCTTC. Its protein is CASSLEGFGGYTF.

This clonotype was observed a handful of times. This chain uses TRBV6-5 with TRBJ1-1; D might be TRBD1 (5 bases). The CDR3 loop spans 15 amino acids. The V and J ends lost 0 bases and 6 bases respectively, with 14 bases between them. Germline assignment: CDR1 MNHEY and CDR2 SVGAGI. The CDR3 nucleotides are TGTGCCAGCAGTTACTCGAGGTCAGGGAGGGCTGAAGCTTTCTTT. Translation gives CASSYSRSGRAEAFF.

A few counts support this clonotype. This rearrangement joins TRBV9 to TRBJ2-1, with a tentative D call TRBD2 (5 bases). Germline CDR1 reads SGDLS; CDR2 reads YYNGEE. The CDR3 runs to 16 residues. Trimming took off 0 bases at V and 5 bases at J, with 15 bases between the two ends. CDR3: CASSVGGGGWDNEQFF. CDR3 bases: TGTGCCAGCAGCGTAGGAGGAGGCGGGTGGGACAATGAGCAGTTCTTC.

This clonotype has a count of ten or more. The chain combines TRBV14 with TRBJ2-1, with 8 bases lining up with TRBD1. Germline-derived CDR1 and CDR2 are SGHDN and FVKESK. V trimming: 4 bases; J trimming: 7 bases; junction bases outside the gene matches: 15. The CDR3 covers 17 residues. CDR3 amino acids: CASSPPPAGGSVNEQFF. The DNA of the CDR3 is TGTGCCAGCAGCCCTCCCCCGGCAGGGGGCAGTGTAAATGAGCAGTTCTTC.

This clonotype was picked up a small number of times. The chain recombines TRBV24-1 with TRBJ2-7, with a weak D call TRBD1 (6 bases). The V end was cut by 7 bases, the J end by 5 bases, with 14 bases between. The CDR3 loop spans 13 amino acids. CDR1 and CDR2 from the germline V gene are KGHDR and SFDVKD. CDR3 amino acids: CATSRGSSHEQYF. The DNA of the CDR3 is TGTGCCACCAGCAGGGGATCCAGCCACGAGCAGTACTTC.

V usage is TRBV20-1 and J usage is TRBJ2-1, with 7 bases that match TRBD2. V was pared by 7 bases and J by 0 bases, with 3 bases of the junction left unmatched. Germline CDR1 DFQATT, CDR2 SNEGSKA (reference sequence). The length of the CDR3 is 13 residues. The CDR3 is CSGGGSSYNEQFF. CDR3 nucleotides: TGCAGTGGGGGGGGGAGCTCCTACAATGAGCAGTTCTTC.

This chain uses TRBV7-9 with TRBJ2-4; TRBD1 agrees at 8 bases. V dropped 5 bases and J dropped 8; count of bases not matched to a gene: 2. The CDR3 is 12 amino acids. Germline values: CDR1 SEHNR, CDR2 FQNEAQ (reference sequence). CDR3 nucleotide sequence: TGTGCCAGCAGCAACAGGGGGGACATTCAGTACTTC. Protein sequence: CASSNRGDIQYF.

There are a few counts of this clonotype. The CDR3 reads CASSIGTGRSSYNEQFF. As DNA, the CDR3 is TGTGCCAGTAGTATAGGTACAGGCAGAAGCTCCTACAATGAGCAGTTCTTC. The rearrangement links TRBV19 to TRBJ2-1; D perhaps matches TRBD1 (5 bases). The CDR3 length is 17 residues. The V and J ends lost 1 base and 0 bases respectively, with 13 bases between them. The V gene's germline CDR1 is LNHDA and CDR2 SQIVND (reference sequence). The full variable domain, its missing parts supplied by reference TRBV19 and TRBJ2-1, is DGGITQSPKYLFRKEGQNVTLSCEQNLNHDAMYWYRQDPGQGLRLIYYSQIVNDFQKGDIAEGYSVSREKKESFPLTVTSAQKNPTAFYLCASSIGTGRSSYNEQFFGPGTRLTVL.

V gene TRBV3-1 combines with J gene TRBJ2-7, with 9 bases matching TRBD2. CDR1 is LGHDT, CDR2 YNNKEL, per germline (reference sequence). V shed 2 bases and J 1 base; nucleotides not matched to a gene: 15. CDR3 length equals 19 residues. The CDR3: CASSQRGLAGPRSSYEQYF. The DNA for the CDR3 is TGTGCCAGCAGCCAAAGGGGGCTAGCGGGACCCCGTTCTTCCTACGAGCAGTACTTC.

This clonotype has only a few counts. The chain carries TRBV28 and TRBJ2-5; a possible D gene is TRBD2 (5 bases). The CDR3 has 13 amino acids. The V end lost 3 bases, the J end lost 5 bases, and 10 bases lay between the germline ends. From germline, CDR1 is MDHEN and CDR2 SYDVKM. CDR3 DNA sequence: TGTGCCAGCAGTTTGGCTAGCCCGGAGACCCAGTACTTC. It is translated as CASSLASPETQYF.